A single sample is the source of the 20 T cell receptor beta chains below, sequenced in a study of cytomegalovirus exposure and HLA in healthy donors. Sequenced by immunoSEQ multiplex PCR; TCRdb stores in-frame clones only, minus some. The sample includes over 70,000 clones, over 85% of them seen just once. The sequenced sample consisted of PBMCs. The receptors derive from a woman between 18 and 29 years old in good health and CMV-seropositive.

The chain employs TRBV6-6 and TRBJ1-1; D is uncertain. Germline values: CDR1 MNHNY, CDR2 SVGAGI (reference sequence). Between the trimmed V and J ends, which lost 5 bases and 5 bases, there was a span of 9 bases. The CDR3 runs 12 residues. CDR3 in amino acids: CASSRTGTEAFF. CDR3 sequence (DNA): TGTGCCAGCAGTCGCACCGGTACTGAAGCTTTCTTT.

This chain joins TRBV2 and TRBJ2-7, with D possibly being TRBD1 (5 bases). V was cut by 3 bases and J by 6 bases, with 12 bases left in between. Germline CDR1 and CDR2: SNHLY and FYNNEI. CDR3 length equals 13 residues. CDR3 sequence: CASSEGPNLEQYF. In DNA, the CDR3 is TGTGCCAGCAGTGAGGGGCCCAACCTCGAGCAGTACTTC.

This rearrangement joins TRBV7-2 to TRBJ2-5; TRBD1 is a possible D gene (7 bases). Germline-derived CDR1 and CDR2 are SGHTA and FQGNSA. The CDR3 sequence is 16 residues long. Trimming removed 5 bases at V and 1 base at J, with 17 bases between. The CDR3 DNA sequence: TGTGCCAGCAGCCGAGGGGGCGGGACGATCCAAGAGACCCAGTACTTC. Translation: CASSRGGGTIQETQYF.

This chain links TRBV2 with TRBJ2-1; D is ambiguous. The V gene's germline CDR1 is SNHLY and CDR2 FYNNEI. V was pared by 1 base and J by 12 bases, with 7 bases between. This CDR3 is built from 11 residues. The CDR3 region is CASSEDYPQFF. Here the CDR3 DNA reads TGTGCCAGCAGTGAAGACTACCCGCAGTTCTTC.

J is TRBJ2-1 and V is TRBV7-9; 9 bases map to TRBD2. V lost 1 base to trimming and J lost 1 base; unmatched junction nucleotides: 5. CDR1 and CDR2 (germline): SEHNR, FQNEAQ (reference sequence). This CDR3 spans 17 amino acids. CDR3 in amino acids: CASSLGSSGRSYNEQFF. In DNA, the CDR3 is TGTGCCAGCAGCTTAGGATCCAGCGGGAGGTCCTACAATGAGCAGTTCTTC.

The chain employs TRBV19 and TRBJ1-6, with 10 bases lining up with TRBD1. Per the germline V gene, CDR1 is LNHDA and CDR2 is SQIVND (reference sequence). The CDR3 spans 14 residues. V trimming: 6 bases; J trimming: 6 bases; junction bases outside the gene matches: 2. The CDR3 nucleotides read TGTGCCAGTAGGGGGACAGGGGTTAATTCACCCCTCCACTTT. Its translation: CASRGTGVNSPLHF.

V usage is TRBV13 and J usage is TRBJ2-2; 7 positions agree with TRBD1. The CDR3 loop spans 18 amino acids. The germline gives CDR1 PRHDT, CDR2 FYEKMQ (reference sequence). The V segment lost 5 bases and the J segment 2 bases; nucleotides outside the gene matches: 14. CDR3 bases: TGTGCCAGCAGCCTTAAATACGGACAGGTGGGCAACACCGGGGAGCTGTTTTTT. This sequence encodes CASSLKYGQVGNTGELFF.

The DNA of the CDR3 is TGTGCCAGCAGCACGGGGACTAGTCTCTCCAATGAGCAGTTCTTC. It specifies CASSTGTSLSNEQFF. The chain uses TRBV21-1 and TRBJ2-1; the table calls TRBD2, which could not be checked here. TRBV21-1 represents a pseudogene. CDR3 length: 15 amino acids.

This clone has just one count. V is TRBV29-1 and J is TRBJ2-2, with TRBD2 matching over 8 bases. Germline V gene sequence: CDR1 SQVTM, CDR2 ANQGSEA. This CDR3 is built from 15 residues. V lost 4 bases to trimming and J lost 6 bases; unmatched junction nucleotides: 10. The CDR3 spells CSVGVSGKDPGELFF. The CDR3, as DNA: TGCAGCGTTGGGGTTAGCGGGAAGGATCCCGGGGAGCTGTTTTTT.

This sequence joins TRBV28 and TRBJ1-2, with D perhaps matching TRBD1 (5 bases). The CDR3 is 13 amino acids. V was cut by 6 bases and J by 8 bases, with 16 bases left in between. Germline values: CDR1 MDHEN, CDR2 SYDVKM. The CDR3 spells CASRPLREGGYTF. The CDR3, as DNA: TGTGCCAGCAGGCCTCTCAGGGAAGGAGGCTACACCTTC.

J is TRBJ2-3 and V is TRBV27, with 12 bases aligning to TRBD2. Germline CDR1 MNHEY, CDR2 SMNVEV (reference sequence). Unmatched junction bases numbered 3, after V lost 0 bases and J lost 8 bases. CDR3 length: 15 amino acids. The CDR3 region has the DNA TGTGCCAGCAGTTTATCGCCTAGCGGGGGGGGTACGCAGTATTTT. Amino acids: CASSLSPSGGGTQYF.

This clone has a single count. This CDR3 reads CATSRISGSGYNEQFF. The DNA of the CDR3 is TGTGCCACCAGCAGAATAAGCGGGAGCGGCTACAATGAGCAGTTCTTC. This chain uses TRBV15 with TRBJ2-1, with 8 bases identical to TRBD2. V lost 2 bases to trimming and J lost 3 bases; unmatched junction nucleotides: 6. Germline CDR1 reads LNHNV; CDR2 reads YYDKDF (reference sequence). CDR3 size: 16 residues.

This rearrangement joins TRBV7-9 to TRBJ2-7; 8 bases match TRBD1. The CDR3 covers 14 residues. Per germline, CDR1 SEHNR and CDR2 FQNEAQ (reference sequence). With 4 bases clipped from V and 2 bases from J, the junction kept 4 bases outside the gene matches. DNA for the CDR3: TGTGCCAGCAGCTCCCGGGACAGGACCTACGAGCAGTACTTC. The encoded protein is CASSSRDRTYEQYF.

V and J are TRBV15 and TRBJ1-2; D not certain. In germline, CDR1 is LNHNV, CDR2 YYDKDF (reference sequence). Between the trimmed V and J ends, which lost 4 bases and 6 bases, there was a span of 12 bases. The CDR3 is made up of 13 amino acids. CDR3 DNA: TGTGCCACCAGCACCTCCTGGACTCATGGCTACACCTTC. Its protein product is CATSTSWTHGYTF.

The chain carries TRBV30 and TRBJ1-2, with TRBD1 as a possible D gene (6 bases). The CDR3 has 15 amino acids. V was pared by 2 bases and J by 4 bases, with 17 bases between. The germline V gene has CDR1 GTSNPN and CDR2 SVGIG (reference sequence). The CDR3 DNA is TGTGCCTGGAGTCTCAGACAGGCCTCGGGCTATGGCTACACCTTC. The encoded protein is CAWSLRQASGYGYTF.

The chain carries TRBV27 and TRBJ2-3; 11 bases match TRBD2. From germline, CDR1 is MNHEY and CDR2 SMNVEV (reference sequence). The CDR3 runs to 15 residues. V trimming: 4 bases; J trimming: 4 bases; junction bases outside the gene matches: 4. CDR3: CASSWTSGRADTQYF. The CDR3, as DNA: TGTGCCAGCAGTTGGACTAGCGGGCGGGCAGATACGCAGTATTTT.

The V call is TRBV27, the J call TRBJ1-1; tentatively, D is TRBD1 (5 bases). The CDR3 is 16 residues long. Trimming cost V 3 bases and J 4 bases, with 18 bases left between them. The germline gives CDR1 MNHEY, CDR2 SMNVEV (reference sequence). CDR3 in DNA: TGTGCCAGCAGTTTTATTGCAGGGTGGCAGGGCACTGAAGCTTTCTTT. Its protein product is CASSFIAGWQGTEAFF.

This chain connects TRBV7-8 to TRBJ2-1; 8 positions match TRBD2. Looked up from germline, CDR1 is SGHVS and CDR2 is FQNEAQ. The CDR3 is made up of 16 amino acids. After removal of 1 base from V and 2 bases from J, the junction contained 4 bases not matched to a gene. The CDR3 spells CASSLDLLAAYNEQFF. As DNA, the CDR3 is TGTGCCAGCAGCTTAGACTTACTAGCGGCCTACAATGAGCAGTTCTTC.

The CDR3 region has the DNA TGTGCTAGTTCCCCTGGGGCCAACGTCCTGACTTTC. Protein sequence: CASSPGANVLTF. This chain joins TRBV10-3 and TRBJ2-6; D ambiguous. CDR1 and CDR2 from the germline V gene are ENHRY and SYGVKD. The length of the CDR3 is 12 residues.

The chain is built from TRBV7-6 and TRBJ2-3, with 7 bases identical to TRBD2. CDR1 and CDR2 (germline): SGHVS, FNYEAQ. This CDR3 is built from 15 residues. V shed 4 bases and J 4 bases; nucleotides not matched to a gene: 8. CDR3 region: CASSSGGRVADTQYF. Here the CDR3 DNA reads TGTGCCAGCAGCTCCGGGGGGAGGGTCGCAGATACGCAGTATTTT.